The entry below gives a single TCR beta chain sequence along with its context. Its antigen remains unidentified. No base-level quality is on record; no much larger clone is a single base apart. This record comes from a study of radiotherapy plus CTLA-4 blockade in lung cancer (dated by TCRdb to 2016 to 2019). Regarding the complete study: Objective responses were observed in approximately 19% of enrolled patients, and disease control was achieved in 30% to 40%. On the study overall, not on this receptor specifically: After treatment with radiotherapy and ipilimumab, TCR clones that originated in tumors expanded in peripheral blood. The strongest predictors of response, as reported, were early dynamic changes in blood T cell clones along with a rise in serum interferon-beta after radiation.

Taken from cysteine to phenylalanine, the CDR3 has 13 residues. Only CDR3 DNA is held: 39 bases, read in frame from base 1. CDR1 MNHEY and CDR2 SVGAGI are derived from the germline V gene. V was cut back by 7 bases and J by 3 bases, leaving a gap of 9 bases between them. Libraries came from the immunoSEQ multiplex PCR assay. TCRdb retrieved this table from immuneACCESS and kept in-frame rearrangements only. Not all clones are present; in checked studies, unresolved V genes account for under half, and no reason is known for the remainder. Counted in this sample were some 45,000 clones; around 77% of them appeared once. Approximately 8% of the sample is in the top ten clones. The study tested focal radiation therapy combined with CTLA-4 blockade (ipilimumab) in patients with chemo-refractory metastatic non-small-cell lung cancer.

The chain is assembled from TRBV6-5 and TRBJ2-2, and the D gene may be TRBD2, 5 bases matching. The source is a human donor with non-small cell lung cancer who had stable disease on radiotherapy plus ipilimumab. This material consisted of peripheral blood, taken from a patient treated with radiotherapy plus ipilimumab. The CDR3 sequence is CASKKGDTGELFF. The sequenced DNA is TGTGCCAGCAAGAAGGGAGACACCGGGGAGCTGTTTTTT.